What follows are 28 T cell receptor beta chains derived from one specimen sequenced in a study of cytomegalovirus exposure and HLA in healthy donors. PCR employed 60 Vbeta and 13 Jbeta primers. Assay used: immunoSEQ multiplex PCR; TCRdb lists only in-frame clones, some missing. This table holds 110,000 to 150,000 clones, 70% to 75% found once. Sample: PBMCs. These TCRs come from a woman aged 25 to 39 in good health and CMV-seronegative.

This clone was seen more than once but under ten times. The chain combines TRBV5-5 with TRBJ2-5; 11 positions match TRBD1. The J segment lost 0 bases and the V segment lost 4 bases, leaving 11 bases of the junction unmatched. CDR1 and CDR2 from the germline V gene are SGHKS and YYEKEE (reference sequence). CDR3 size: 18 residues. CDR3: CASSLKDRGRPYQETQYF. The CDR3 coding sequence is TGTGCCAGCAGCCTGAAGGACAGGGGGCGGCCGTACCAAGAGACCCAGTACTTC. Complete variable domain (other parts from reference TRBV5-5 and TRBJ2-5): DAGVTQSPTHLIKTRGQQVTLRCSPISGHKSVSWYQQVLGQGPQFIFQYYEKEERGRGNFPDRFSARQFPNYSSELNVNALLLGDSALYLCASSLKDRGRPYQETQYFGPGTRLLVL.

The chain links TRBV6-6 to TRBJ1-3; maybe TRBD1 (6 bases). The germline gives CDR1 MNHNY, CDR2 SVGAGI (reference sequence). V lost 4 bases and J lost 0, with 10 bases in between. This CDR3 has 15 residues. In nucleotides, the CDR3 is TGTGCCAGCAGTTTACAGGGAAGCTCTGGAAACACCATATATTTT. Translated, it gives CASSLQGSSGNTIYF.

The gene calls are TRBV6-1 and TRBJ1-3, with no clear D. The V gene lost 5 bases and the J gene lost 1 base, with 12 bases spanning the gap. Germline V gene lookup returns CDR1 MNHNS and CDR2 SASEGT. The CDR3 spans 15 residues. The CDR3 region is CASSPPRRSGNTIYF. As DNA, the CDR3 is TGTGCCAGCAGTCCCCCGAGGAGGTCTGGAAACACCATATATTTT.

In this sample, this clone turned up a few times. The chain couples TRBV6-1 to TRBJ2-1; TRBD2 aligns across 8 bases. V gave up 4 bases and J gave up 10 bases; unmatched junction bases: 12. The V gene's germline CDR1 is MNHNS and CDR2 SASEGT. The CDR3 runs to 15 residues. Written as DNA, the CDR3 is TGTGCCAGCAGTGTCGGAGCGGGAGAGTGGTCGGAGCAGTTCTTC. It codes for CASSVGAGEWSEQFF.

This clone was observed a handful of times. CDR3 DNA: TGTGCCAGCAGTTCTCCCTCAGGGACTAGCAGAACAGATACGCAGTATTTT. This sequence encodes CASSSPSGTSRTDTQYF. V and J are TRBV28 and TRBJ2-3; 9 bases map to TRBD2. With V trimmed by 4 bases and J by 3 bases, 11 bases remained unmatched. The V gene's germline CDR1 is MDHEN and CDR2 SYDVKM. The CDR3 loop spans 17 amino acids.

V gene TRBV19 combines with J gene TRBJ2-1; 9 bases agree with TRBD2. Germline V gives CDR1 LNHDA, CDR2 SQIVND (reference sequence). The CDR3 is 17 residues long. V shed 5 bases and J 4 bases; nucleotides not matched to a gene: 12. This chain's CDR3 is CASSPKGAGGMYNEQFF. The DNA of the CDR3 is TGTGCCAGTAGTCCAAAGGGAGCGGGAGGAATGTACAATGAGCAGTTCTTC.

The chain uses TRBV9 and TRBJ2-1; TRBD2 matches 7 bases. Unmatched junction bases numbered 6, after V lost 2 bases and J lost 4 bases. The length of the CDR3 is 15 residues. Germline lookup yields CDR1 SGDLS and CDR2 YYNGEE. CDR3 bases: TGTGCCAGCAGCGTTTTCGGCGGGAGTTACAATGAGCAGTTCTTC. It encodes CASSVFGGSYNEQFF.

DNA for the CDR3: TGTGCCAGTAGTATAGTGCGGTTTGGCTCCTATAATTCACCCCTCCACTTT. This translates into CASSIVRFGSYNSPLHF. The rearrangement joins TRBV19 to TRBJ1-6; no reliable D call. Per germline, CDR1 LNHDA and CDR2 SQIVND (reference sequence). The CDR3 is made up of 17 amino acids. V lost 1 base, J lost 0 bases, and 10 bases lay in between.

The V and J genes are TRBV2 and TRBJ1-2, with D tentatively TRBD1 (6 bases). V lost 6 bases and J lost 2, with 7 bases in between. CDR3 length: 12 amino acids. Per germline, CDR1 SNHLY and CDR2 FYNNEI. In nucleotides, the CDR3 is TGTGCCAGCAGAGGACAGAACTATGGCTACACCTTC. Amino acid sequence: CASRGQNYGYTF.

The chain recombines TRBV6-5 with TRBJ2-5, with 7 bases lining up with TRBD1. CDR1 and CDR2 (germline): MNHEY, SVGAGI. The CDR3 consists of 13 residues. V was clipped by 5 bases and J by 2 bases; unmatched bases: 2. CDR3 sequence (DNA): TGTGCCAGCAGTAGACAGGGTCAAGAGACCCAGTACTTC. Translating it yields CASSRQGQETQYF.

The chain combines TRBV28 with TRBJ1-2, with 9 bases that match TRBD1. V lost 6 bases to trimming and J lost 4 bases; unmatched junction nucleotides: 9. CDR3 size: 15 residues. Per the germline V gene, CDR1 is MDHEN and CDR2 is SYDVKM. CDR3 sequence (DNA): TGTGCCAGCAGCCGGGGACAGGGCGCTGGCTATGGCTACACCTTC. Amino acid sequence: CASSRGQGAGYGYTF.

The V gene is TRBV28, the J gene TRBJ2-3; D ambiguous. The CDR3 covers 13 residues. V was shortened by 5 bases and J by 0 bases, with 6 bases between the two germline ends. CDR1 is MDHEN, CDR2 SYDVKM, per germline. CDR3 nucleotides: TGTGCCAGCAGTCCCGCGAGCACAGATACGCAGTATTTT. Translated: CASSPASTDTQYF.

Written as DNA, the CDR3 is TGTGCCAGCAGCAAAGACAGGGTTTATTATAATTCACCCCTCCACTTT. This sequence encodes CASSKDRVYYNSPLHF. The chain joins TRBV21-1 to TRBJ1-6; the D call of TRBD1 is as the table states it, not checked on the DNA. TRBV21-1 is a known pseudogene. The CDR3 runs 16 residues.

CDR3 amino acids: CASSRAGDTQYF. In nucleotides, the CDR3 is TGTGCCAGCAGCCGCGCTGGAGATACGCAGTATTTT. The gene calls are TRBV7-9 and TRBJ2-3; the D is unclear. Germline CDR1 SEHNR, CDR2 FQNEAQ (reference sequence). There are 12 residues in the CDR3. V was pared by 5 bases and J by 5 bases, with 8 bases between.

The J gene is TRBJ1-1, the V gene TRBV27, with D perhaps matching TRBD1 (5 bases). This CDR3 has 16 amino acids. The ends were cut back, 4 bases at V and 5 bases at J, with 20 bases in the middle. Germline CDR1 and CDR2: MNHEY and SMNVEV (reference sequence). The CDR3, as DNA: TGTGCCAGCAGTTGGGATGGGGGGACGGATTTGACTGAAGCTTTCTTT. Protein sequence: CASSWDGGTDLTEAFF.

The chain has TRBV29-1 and TRBJ2-1; 9 nucleotides line up with TRBD2. V shed 1 base and J 5 bases; nucleotides not matched to a gene: 12. Germline V gives CDR1 SQVTM, CDR2 ANQGSEA. CDR3 size: 17 residues. CDR3: CSVEVLKRRGGDNEQFF. The CDR3 DNA is TGCAGCGTTGAAGTGTTAAAAAGGCGGGGGGGAGACAATGAGCAGTTCTTC.

The V call is TRBV5-1, the J call TRBJ1-1; D perhaps matches TRBD1 (6 bases). The CDR3 runs 15 residues. CDR1 is SGHRS and CDR2 is YFSETQ in the germline V gene. The V end was cut by 3 bases, the J end by 5 bases, with 17 bases between. CDR3 region: CASSSGGGMWTEAFF. The CDR3 DNA reads TGCGCCAGCAGCTCGGGGGGGGGCATGTGGACTGAAGCTTTCTTT.

This clone was found a few times. The V gene is TRBV13, the J gene TRBJ1-1; D remains unclear. The CDR3 extends over 13 amino acids. Germline V gene sequence: CDR1 PRHDT, CDR2 FYEKMQ (reference sequence). V lost 2 bases, J lost 4 bases, and 8 bases lay in between. For the CDR3, the DNA is TGTGCCAGCAGCTTAAATGAGGGCACTGAAGCTTTCTTT. It yields the protein CASSLNEGTEAFF.

The rearrangement joins TRBV2 to TRBJ2-3; TRBD2 matches 11 bases. Germline lookup yields CDR1 SNHLY and CDR2 FYNNEI. CDR3 length: 15 residues. Trimming removed 8 bases from V and 9 bases from J; junction bases left unmatched: 13. CDR3 DNA sequence: TGTGCCAGCGGGATGACTAGCGGGGAAGGCGAGACGCAGTATTTT. This sequence encodes CASGMTSGEGETQYF.

V is TRBV23-1 and J is TRBJ1-1; the D is unclear. TRBV23-1 is annotated as an ORF whose role is uncertain. The CDR3 spans 14 residues. V shed 4 bases and J shed 2 bases, with 11 bases lying between them. The DNA for the CDR3 is TGCGCCAGCAGTCCCAGGTGGGTAAACACTGAAGCTTTCTTT. Protein sequence: CASSPRWVNTEAFF.

The CDR3 region has the DNA TGCGCCAGCAGCCTGGGGACTAGCGGGTCACAAGAGACCCAGTACTTC. This gives the protein CASSLGTSGSQETQYF. V is TRBV5-1 and J is TRBJ2-5; 12 bases are shared with TRBD2. V lost 4 bases and J lost 2; bases outside the gene matches: 6. The CDR3 extends over 16 amino acids. From germline, CDR1 is SGHRS and CDR2 YFSETQ.

The chain has TRBV7-2 and TRBJ2-7; D perhaps matches TRBD2 (6 bases). Per germline, CDR1 SGHTA and CDR2 FQGNSA. V lost 9 bases and J 4 bases, leaving 19 bases between the germline ends. The CDR3 has 14 amino acids. CDR3 bases: TGTGCCAGAGGAGGGACGATTCGGGGATACGAGCAGTACGTC. Translation: CARGGTIRGYEQYV.

The CDR3 protein is CASSSVTGSYEQYF. In DNA form, the CDR3 reads TGTGCCAGCAGTTCCGTGACAGGGTCCTACGAGCAGTACTTC. This sequence joins TRBV28 and TRBJ2-7; 7 bases line up with TRBD1. Germline V gene lookup returns CDR1 MDHEN and CDR2 SYDVKM. J was trimmed by 1 base and V by 4 bases; bases with no gene match: 4. The CDR3 consists of 14 residues.

The gene calls are TRBV19 and TRBJ1-1, with D maybe TRBD1 (5 bases). The CDR3 length is 16 residues. CDR1 and CDR2 from the germline V gene are LNHDA and SQIVND (reference sequence). Trimming left V 7 bases short and J 0 bases short, with 18 bases between. The CDR3 coding sequence is TGTGCCAGTACCAGGAACATGGGGGGGATGAACACTGAAGCTTTCTTT. As protein: CASTRNMGGMNTEAFF.

V usage is TRBV5-1 and J usage is TRBJ2-3; 8 bases fit TRBD2. After removal of 2 bases from V and 1 base from J, the junction contained 3 bases not matched to a gene. The CDR3 has 15 residues. Germline CDR1 and CDR2: SGHRS and YFSETQ. CDR3 region: CASSFAGGGTDTQYF. In nucleotides, the CDR3 is TGCGCCAGCAGCTTTGCGGGGGGTGGCACAGATACGCAGTATTTT.

CDR3 sequence: CSVTGAGSYGYTF. The CDR3 DNA is TGCAGCGTTACCGGGGCGGGGTCCTATGGCTACACCTTC. The rearrangement links TRBV29-1 to TRBJ1-2; maybe TRBD1 (5 bases). This CDR3 region has 13 residues. V lost 5 bases to trimming and J lost 4 bases, with 14 bases between them. Germline V gives CDR1 SQVTM, CDR2 ANQGSEA. Drawing the rest from reference TRBV29-1 and TRBJ1-2, the complete variable domain is SAVISQKPSRDICQRGTSLTIQCQVDSQVTMMFWYRQQPGQSLTLIATANQGSEATYESGFVIDKFPISRPNLTFSTLTVSNMSPEDSSIYLCSVTGAGSYGYTFGSGTRLTVV.

The chain links TRBV28 to TRBJ2-3; TRBD2 agrees at 9 bases. Trimming at V came to 6 bases and at J to 3 bases, leaving 10 bases not matched to a gene. Per germline, CDR1 MDHEN and CDR2 SYDVKM. The CDR3 consists of 16 residues. CDR3 protein: CASSSSGDTHTDTQYF. CDR3 DNA: TGTGCCAGCAGCTCTAGCGGGGACACCCATACAGATACGCAGTATTTT.

DNA for the CDR3: TGTGCCAGCGGTGCAACAGGAACAACCTACGAGCAGTACTTC. Its translation is CASGATGTTYEQYF. The chain carries TRBV28 and TRBJ2-7; possible D gene TRBD1, 5 bases. V dropped 8 bases and J dropped 2 bases, with 16 bases sitting between them. The CDR3 consists of 14 residues. CDR1 and CDR2 (germline): MDHEN, SYDVKM.